This T cell receptor (beta chain) was profiled in a study of control samples from healthy donors and cancer patients. The CDR3 runs to 13 residues. The V end lost 0 bases, the J end lost 1 base, and 2 bases lay between the germline ends. From germline, CDR1 is PRHDT and CDR2 FYEKMQ (reference sequence). Only in-frame clones appear in the TCRdb table, and some are missing; sequencing was by immunoSEQ multiplex PCR. The table shows 150,000 to 200,000 clones, with 80% to 90% occurring only once. The origin of this receptor is a man aged 18 to 35 in good health. Sequenced: blood. The V gene is TRBV13, the J gene TRBJ2-3; D is uncertain. The CDR3 nucleotides read TGTGCCAGCAGCTTAGGAGGCACAGATACGCAGTATTTT. Amino acid sequence: CASSLGGTDTQYF. The variable domain in full, completed from reference TRBV13 and TRBJ2-3, reads AAGVIQSPRHLIKEKRETATLKCYPIPRHDTVYWYQQGPGQDPQFLISFYEKMQSDKGSIPDRFSAQQFSDYHSELNMSSLELGDSALYFCASSLGGTDTQYFGPGTRLTVL.